This record looks at one T cell receptor (beta chain) sequence and its context. The data stem from a study of siplizumab effects on memory and regulatory T cells. The V gene lost 0 bases and the J gene lost 3 bases, with 12 bases spanning the gap. CDR1 is SGDLS and CDR2 is YYNGEE in the germline V gene. The CDR3 spans 15 residues. Sequencing used immunoSEQ multiplex PCR; TCRdb keeps in-frame clones, though not all of them. Of fewer than 120,000 clones in the sample, around 90% are singletons; the top ten hold 1% to 1.5%. This rearrangement joins TRBV9 to TRBJ1-2, with no clear D. The TCR comes from a human donor in good health. The sample comprised CD4+ T cells sorted from blood. CDR3 sequence reads: CASSVGLGIDYGYTF. CDR3 nucleotide sequence: TGTGCCAGCAGCGTAGGTTTGGGTATAGACTATGGCTACACCTTC.